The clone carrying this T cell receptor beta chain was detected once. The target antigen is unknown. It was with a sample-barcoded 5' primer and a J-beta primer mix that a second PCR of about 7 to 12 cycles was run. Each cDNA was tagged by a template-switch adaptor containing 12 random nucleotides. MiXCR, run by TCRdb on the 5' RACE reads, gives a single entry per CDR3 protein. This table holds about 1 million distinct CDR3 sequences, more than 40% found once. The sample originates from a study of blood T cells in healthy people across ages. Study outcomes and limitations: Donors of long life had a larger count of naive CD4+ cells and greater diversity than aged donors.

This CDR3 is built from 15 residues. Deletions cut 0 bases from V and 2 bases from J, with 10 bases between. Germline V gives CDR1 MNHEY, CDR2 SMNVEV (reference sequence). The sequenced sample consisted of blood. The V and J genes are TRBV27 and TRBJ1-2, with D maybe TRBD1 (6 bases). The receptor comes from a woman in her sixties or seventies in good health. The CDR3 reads CASSLSYRGNYGYTF. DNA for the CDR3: TGTGCCAGCAGTTTATCGTATAGGGGGAACTATGGCTACACCTTC.